These 17 T cell receptor beta chains came from one sample sequenced in a study of T cell responses to AZD1222 COVID-19 vaccine. Assay: immunoSEQ multiplex PCR; the TCRdb copy retains only in-frame clones and omits some. Here the sample spans approximately 84,000 clones, 75% to 90% being singletons. The input for sequencing was peripheral blood, taken 28 days after the second AZD1222 dose. These receptors were taken from an adult who received the AZD1222 COVID-19 vaccine.

This chain joins TRBV7-8 and TRBJ2-3, with D perhaps TRBD1 or TRBD2 (5 bases each). V lost 6 bases and J 6 bases, leaving 25 bases between the germline ends. The CDR3 contains 17 residues. Germline-derived CDR1 and CDR2 are SGHVS and FQNEAQ. CDR3: CASSFTMWGTGSDTQYF. Here the CDR3 DNA reads TGTGCCAGCAGTTTTACAATGTGGGGGACCGGTTCGGATACGCAGTATTTT.

This rearrangement joins TRBV10-1 to TRBJ1-1; D is ambiguous. The length of the CDR3 is 12 residues. In germline, CDR1 is WNHNN, CDR2 SYGVQD (reference sequence). V was pared by 6 bases and J by 1 base, with 6 bases between. The CDR3, as DNA: TGCGCCAGCAGCGGAGGGAACACTGAAGCTTTCTTT. The encoded protein is CASSGGNTEAFF.

V gene TRBV6-5 combines with J gene TRBJ2-3; D is unresolved. Germline V gives CDR1 MNHEY, CDR2 SVGAGI. Between the trimmed V and J ends, which lost 2 bases and 1 base, there was a span of 1 base. This CDR3 spans 12 amino acids. The CDR3 DNA reads as TGTGCCAGCAGTTACGGCACAGATACGCAGTATTTT. Residues: CASSYGTDTQYF.

V usage is TRBV13 and J usage is TRBJ1-1; 10 nucleotides agree with TRBD1. Germline-derived CDR1 and CDR2 are PRHDT and FYEKMQ (reference sequence). J gave up 6 bases and V 1 base, and 14 bases lay outside the gene matches. This CDR3 spans 18 amino acids. This CDR3 reads CASSLESLGDRGLAEAFF. Here the CDR3 DNA reads TGTGCCAGCAGCTTAGAGAGCCTAGGGGACAGGGGTCTCGCTGAAGCTTTCTTT. The variable domain in full, completed from reference TRBV13 and TRBJ1-1, reads AAGVIQSPRHLIKEKRETATLKCYPIPRHDTVYWYQQGPGQDPQFLISFYEKMQSDKGSIPDRFSAQQFSDYHSELNMSSLELGDSALYFCASSLESLGDRGLAEAFFGQGTRLTVV.

This sequence joins TRBV6-5 and TRBJ2-5, with 7 bases identical to TRBD1. The V gene's germline CDR1 is MNHEY and CDR2 SVGAGI. The CDR3 spans 13 residues. After removal of 11 bases from V and 4 bases from J, the junction contained 10 bases not matched to a gene. The CDR3 reads CAGLDGDRETQYF. The CDR3 DNA reads as TGTGCCGGTTTAGACGGGGACAGAGAGACCCAGTACTTC.

A few counts support this clone. This chain uses TRBV19 with TRBJ1-1; TRBD1 agrees at 9 bases. This CDR3 region has 16 residues. With V trimmed by 0 bases and J by 1 base, 3 bases remained unmatched. The V gene's germline CDR1 is LNHDA and CDR2 SQIVND (reference sequence). CDR3 residues: CASSIDWGQGNTEAFF. The DNA of the CDR3 is TGTGCCAGTAGTATAGATTGGGGACAGGGGAACACTGAAGCTTTCTTT.

The V call is TRBV30, the J call TRBJ1-4; D remains unclear. This CDR3 has 12 amino acids. The germline V gene has CDR1 GTSNPN and CDR2 SVGIG (reference sequence). V was trimmed by 3 bases and J by 12 bases, leaving 14 bases between them. The CDR3 coding sequence is TGTGCCTGGAGGGCTTCCCGGCTCGAACTGTTTTTT. This codes for CAWRASRLELFF.

V and J are TRBV10-3 and TRBJ1-5, with TRBD1 matching 9 bases. The J segment lost 7 bases and the V segment lost 3 bases, leaving 4 bases of the junction unmatched. CDR1 is ENHRY, CDR2 SYGVKD, per germline. The CDR3 contains 14 residues. DNA of the CDR3: TGTGCCATCAGTGATGGGACAGGGAAACAGCCCCAGCATTTT. Translated, it gives CAISDGTGKQPQHF.

CDR3 sequence: CASSMRLLPPLYEQYF. CDR3 nucleotide sequence: TGTGCCAGCAGCATGAGACTTCTCCCCCCACTTTACGAGCAGTACTTC. This sequence joins TRBV21-1 and TRBJ2-7; the table's D gene call, TRBD2, was not cross checked with the DNA. TRBV21-1 corresponds to a pseudogene. CDR3 size: 16 residues.

This chain joins TRBV21-1 and TRBJ1-5; TRBD1 is the table's D call and was not checked against the DNA. TRBV21-1 is a pseudogene locus. The CDR3 contains 15 residues. This chain's CDR3 is CASSRDRAGNQPQHF. The CDR3 DNA is TGTGCCAGCAGCAGGGACAGGGCGGGCAATCAGCCCCAGCATTTT.

This chain uses TRBV5-1 with TRBJ1-1, with 7 bases fitting TRBD1. The CDR3 sequence is 16 residues long. Trimming took 0 bases from V and 1 from J; bases not matched to a gene: 6. Germline V CDR1 and CDR2: SGHRS, YFSETQ. CDR3 residues: CASSLGTGLSNTEAFF. The CDR3 DNA reads TGCGCCAGCAGCTTGGGGACAGGATTGTCGAACACTGAAGCTTTCTTT.

The J gene is TRBJ2-5, the V gene TRBV19, with D possibly being TRBD2 (7 bases). This CDR3 has 13 residues. Looked up from germline, CDR1 is LNHDA and CDR2 is SQIVND (reference sequence). The germline V and J ends were trimmed by 7 bases and 2 bases, with 11 bases remaining between them. The CDR3 DNA reads as TGTGCCAGTAAACAGGGAGGGCAAGAGACCCAGTACTTC. It is translated as CASKQGGQETQYF.

The chain employs TRBV30 and TRBJ2-1, with no clear D. There are 18 residues in the CDR3. Trimming shortened V by 0 bases and J by 0 bases, and 18 bases separated the two germline ends. Germline V CDR1 and CDR2: GTSNPN, SVGIG (reference sequence). CDR3 sequence (DNA): TGTGCCTGGAGTGTATCGATCGGCTTTTCTCGCTCCTACAATGAGCAGTTCTTC. Translating it yields CAWSVSIGFSRSYNEQFF.

J is TRBJ2-7 and V is TRBV30; a weak D match, TRBD1 (6 bases). Trimming pared 3 bases from V and 4 bases from J, leaving 16 bases between. The CDR3 covers 14 residues. CDR1 GTSNPN and CDR2 SVGIG come from the germline V gene (reference sequence). The CDR3 sequence: CAWSLGHGNYEQYF. CDR3 coding DNA: TGTGCCTGGAGCCTGGGACACGGGAATTACGAGCAGTACTTC. Full variable domain (remainder filled in from reference TRBV30 and TRBJ2-7): SQTIHQWPATLVQPVGSPLSLECTVEGTSNPNLYWYRQAAGRGLQLLFYSVGIGQISSEVPQNLSASRPQDRQFILSSKKLLLSDSGFYLCAWSLGHGNYEQYFGPGTRLTVT.

V gene TRBV6-5 combines with J gene TRBJ2-1; 9 bases map to TRBD2. The trim removed 8 bases at V and 6 bases at J, leaving 11 bases unmatched. The CDR3 length is 15 residues. Germline CDR1 MNHEY, CDR2 SVGAGI. This CDR3 reads CASFWGAGGVNEQFF. The DNA of the CDR3 is TGTGCCAGCTTCTGGGGCGCGGGAGGGGTCAATGAGCAGTTCTTC.

DNA for the CDR3: TGTGCCAGCAGTCAACTAGCGGGAGGAATGCCCCCCTACGAGCAGTACTTC. Translating it yields CASSQLAGGMPPYEQYF. The V gene is TRBV6-6, the J gene TRBJ2-7; TRBD2 matches 12 bases. CDR3 length: 17 amino acids. Trimming removed 5 bases from V and 2 bases from J; junction bases left unmatched: 10. CDR1 and CDR2 (germline): MNHNY, SVGAGI (reference sequence).

The chain uses TRBV29-1 and TRBJ1-2, with TRBD1 identical over 8 bases. J gave up 5 bases and V 6 bases, and 8 bases lay outside the gene matches. CDR1 SQVTM and CDR2 ANQGSEA come from the germline V gene. CDR3 length: 13 residues. CDR3 DNA sequence: TGCAGCGTCCCCTGGACAGGGAGATATGGCTACACCTTC. It translates to CSVPWTGRYGYTF. The full variable domain, its missing parts supplied by reference TRBV29-1 and TRBJ1-2, is SAVISQKPSRDICQRGTSLTIQCQVDSQVTMMFWYRQQPGQSLTLIATANQGSEATYESGFVIDKFPISRPNLTFSTLTVSNMSPEDSSIYLCSVPWTGRYGYTFGSGTRLTVV.